Presented here are 4 T cell receptor beta chains from one specimen sequenced in a study of T cells in Graves' hyperthyroidism and ophthalmopathy. Amplified TCR beta CDR3 regions derived from RNA transcripts. The HTBI primer set drove a first-round RT-PCR of the TCR CDR3. TCRdb analysed the multiplex PCR reads with MiXCR anew, one entry per CDR3 protein. The sample has some 570,000 distinct CDR3 sequences, 17% seen once; the top ten hold roughly 18%. The specimen sequenced was blood. These receptors were taken from a woman between 18 and 30 years old with Graves' ophthalmopathy.

This clonotype was recorded a few times. This rearrangement joins TRBV4-1 to TRBJ2-3; D gene ambiguous. In germline, CDR1 is MGHRA, CDR2 YSYEKL. V gave up 4 bases and J gave up 7 bases, with 9 bases separating them. CDR3 length: 12 amino acids. This CDR3 is CASSPGANTQYF. The CDR3 nucleotides are TGCGCCAGCAGCCCTGGTGCGAATACGCAGTATTTT.

This clonotype was recorded many times. The CDR3 DNA is TGTGCCAGCAGTTCCGTAGCGGGATGGGTGCAGTTCTTC. Protein product: CASSSVAGWVQFF. The genes are TRBV27 and TRBJ2-1; 8 bases are a match to TRBD2. After removal of 4 bases from V and 12 bases from J, the junction contained 8 bases not matched to a gene. Per germline, CDR1 MNHEY and CDR2 SMNVEV (reference sequence). This CDR3 region has 13 residues.

This clonotype was counted ten times or more. The J gene is TRBJ1-2, the V gene TRBV30; no definite D call. CDR1 and CDR2 (germline): GTSNPN, SVGIG (reference sequence). CDR3 length: 12 residues. V gave up 3 bases and J gave up 7 bases, with 12 bases separating them. CDR3 in DNA: TGTGCCTGGAGGGTGACCGGCCCTGGCTACACCTTC. It encodes CAWRVTGPGYTF.

This clonotype has a count of ten or more. V gene TRBV18 combines with J gene TRBJ2-7; unclear D gene. The CDR3 runs to 13 residues. Germline values: CDR1 KGHSH, CDR2 LQKENI. V was pared by 6 bases and J by 1 base, with 10 bases between. CDR3 amino acids: CASSMDGSYEQYF. The CDR3 DNA follows: TGTGCCAGCTCCATGGACGGATCCTACGAGCAGTACTTC.